This note documents a single T cell receptor beta chain sequence. Its antigen is unknown. The CDR3 end falls 3 residues outside the read, so it is completed with the germline J gene. Method: immunoSEQ multiplex PCR; TCRdb's copy keeps in-frame clones and lacks some. Its table lists more than 9,500 clones. This record belongs to a study of T cells in women clearing cervical HPV infection. The germline gives CDR1 SEHNR, CDR2 FQNEAQ (reference sequence). Trimming took off 5 bases at V and 6 bases at J, with 16 bases between the two ends. CDR3 size: 15 residues. Study-wide points: TRBV6-7 relative abundance averaged around 0.11% in cases and about 0.17% in controls.

The clonotype comes from a woman between 18 and 70 years old with a cervical HPV16 infection that either progressed to CIN3+ or cleared (not recorded which). The gene calls are TRBV7-9 and TRBJ2-2, with D unclear. Sequences were obtained from blood buffy coat. CDR3 residues: CASSSTTRVAGELFF. The part of the CDR3 DNA that was read is TGTGCCAGCAGCAGTACAACGAGAGTCGCCGGGGAG. Supplemented by reference TRBV7-9 and TRBJ2-2, the full variable domain reads DTGVSQNPRHKITKRGQNVTFRCDPISEHNRLYWYRQTLGQGPEFLTYFQNEAQLEKSRLLSDRFSAERPKGSFSTLEIQRTEQGDSAMYLCASSSTTRVAGELFFGEGSRLTVL.